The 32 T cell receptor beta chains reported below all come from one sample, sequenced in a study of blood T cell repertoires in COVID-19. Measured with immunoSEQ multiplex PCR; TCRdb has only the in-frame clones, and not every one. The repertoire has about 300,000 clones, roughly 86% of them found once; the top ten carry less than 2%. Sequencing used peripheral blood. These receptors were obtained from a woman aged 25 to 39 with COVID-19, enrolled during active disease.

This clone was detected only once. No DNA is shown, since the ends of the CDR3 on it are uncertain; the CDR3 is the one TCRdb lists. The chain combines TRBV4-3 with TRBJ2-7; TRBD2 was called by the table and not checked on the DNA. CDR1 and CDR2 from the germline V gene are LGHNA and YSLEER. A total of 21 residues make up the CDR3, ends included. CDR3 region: CASSRLGTGLGVNFGNYEQYF.

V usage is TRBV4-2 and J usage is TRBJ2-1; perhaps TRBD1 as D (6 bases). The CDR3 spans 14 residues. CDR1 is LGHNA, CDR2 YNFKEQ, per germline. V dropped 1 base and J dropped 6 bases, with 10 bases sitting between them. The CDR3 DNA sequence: TGTGCCAGCAGCCAAGTAGGGGGTCTCAATGAGCAGTTCTTC. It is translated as CASSQVGGLNEQFF.

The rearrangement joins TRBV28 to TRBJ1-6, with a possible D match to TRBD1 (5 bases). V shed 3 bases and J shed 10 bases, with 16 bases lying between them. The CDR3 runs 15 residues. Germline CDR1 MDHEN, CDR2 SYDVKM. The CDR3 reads CASSFGSGRGSPLHF. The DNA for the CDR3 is TGTGCCAGCAGTTTTGGGTCAGGGAGGGGATCACCCCTCCACTTT.

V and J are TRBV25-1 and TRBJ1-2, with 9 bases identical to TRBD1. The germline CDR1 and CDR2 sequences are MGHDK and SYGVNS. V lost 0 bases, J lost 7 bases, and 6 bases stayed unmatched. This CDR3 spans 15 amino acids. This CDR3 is CASSEYGTGIGGYTF. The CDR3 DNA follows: TGTGCCAGCAGTGAATATGGGACAGGGATTGGTGGCTACACCTTC.

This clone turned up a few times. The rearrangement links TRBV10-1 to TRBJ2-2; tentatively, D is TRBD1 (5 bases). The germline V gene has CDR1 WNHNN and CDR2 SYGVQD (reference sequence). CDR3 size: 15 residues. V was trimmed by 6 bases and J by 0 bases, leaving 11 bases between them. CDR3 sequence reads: CASSGDSANTGELFF. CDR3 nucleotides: TGCGCCAGCAGCGGTGACAGTGCGAACACCGGGGAGCTGTTTTTT.

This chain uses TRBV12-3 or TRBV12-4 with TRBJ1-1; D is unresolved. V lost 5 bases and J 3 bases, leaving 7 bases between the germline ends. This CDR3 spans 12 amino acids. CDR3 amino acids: CASSPRDTEAFF. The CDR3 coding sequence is TGTGCCAGCAGTCCACGGGACACTGAAGCTTTCTTT.

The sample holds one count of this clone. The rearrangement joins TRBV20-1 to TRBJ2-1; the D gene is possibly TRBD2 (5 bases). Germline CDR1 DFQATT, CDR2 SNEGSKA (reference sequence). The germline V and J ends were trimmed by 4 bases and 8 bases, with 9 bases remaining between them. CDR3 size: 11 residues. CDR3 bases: TGCAGTGCTATGGCCGGGGATGAGCAGTTCTTC. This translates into CSAMAGDEQFF.

The CDR3 DNA sequence: TGTGCCAGCAGTTTCACATACACAGATACGCAGTATTTT. It specifies CASSFTYTDTQYF. This chain links TRBV27 with TRBJ2-3; D is uncertain. This CDR3 has 13 amino acids. Trimming removed 3 bases from V and 2 bases from J, with 6 bases in between. Germline CDR1 MNHEY, CDR2 SMNVEV (reference sequence).

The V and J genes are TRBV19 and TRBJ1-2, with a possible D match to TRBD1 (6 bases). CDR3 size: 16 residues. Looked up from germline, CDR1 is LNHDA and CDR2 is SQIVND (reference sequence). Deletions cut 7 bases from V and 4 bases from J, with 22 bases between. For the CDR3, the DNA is TGTGCCAGTACCCCTTCCTGGGGGGGGGCGGGCTATGGCTACACCTTC. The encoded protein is CASTPSWGGAGYGYTF.

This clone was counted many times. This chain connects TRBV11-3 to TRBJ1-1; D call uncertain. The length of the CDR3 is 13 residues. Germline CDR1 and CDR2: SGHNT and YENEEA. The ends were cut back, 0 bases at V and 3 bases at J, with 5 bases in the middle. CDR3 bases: TGTGCCAGCAGCTTAGACGGGGACACTGAAGCTTTCTTT. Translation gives CASSLDGDTEAFF.

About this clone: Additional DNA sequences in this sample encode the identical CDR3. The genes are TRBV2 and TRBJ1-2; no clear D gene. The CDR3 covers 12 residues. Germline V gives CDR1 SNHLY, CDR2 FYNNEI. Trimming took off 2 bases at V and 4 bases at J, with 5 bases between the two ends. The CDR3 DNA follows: TGTGCCAGCAGTGAAAACAGCTATGGCTACACCTTC. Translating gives CASSENSYGYTF.

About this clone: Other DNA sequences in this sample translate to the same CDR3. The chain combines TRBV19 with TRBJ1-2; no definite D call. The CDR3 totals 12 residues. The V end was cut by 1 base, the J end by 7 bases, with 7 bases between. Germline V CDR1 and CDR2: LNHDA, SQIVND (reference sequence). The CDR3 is CASSIGGLGYTF. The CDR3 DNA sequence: TGTGCCAGTAGTATAGGTGGCCTTGGCTACACCTTC.

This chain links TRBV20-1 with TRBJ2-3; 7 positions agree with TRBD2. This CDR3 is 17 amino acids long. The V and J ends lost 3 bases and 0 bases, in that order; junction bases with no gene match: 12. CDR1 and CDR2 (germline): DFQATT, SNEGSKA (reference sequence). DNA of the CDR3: TGCAGTGCTAGTAGTCGAGCGGGGATTTCTAGCACAGATACGCAGTATTTT. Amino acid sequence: CSASSRAGISSTDTQYF.

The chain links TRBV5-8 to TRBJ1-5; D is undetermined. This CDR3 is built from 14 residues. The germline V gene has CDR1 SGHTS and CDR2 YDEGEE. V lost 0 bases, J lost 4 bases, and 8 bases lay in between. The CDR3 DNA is TGTGCCAGCAGCTTGGTGAGGGAGAATCAGCCCCAGCATTTT. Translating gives CASSLVRENQPQHF.

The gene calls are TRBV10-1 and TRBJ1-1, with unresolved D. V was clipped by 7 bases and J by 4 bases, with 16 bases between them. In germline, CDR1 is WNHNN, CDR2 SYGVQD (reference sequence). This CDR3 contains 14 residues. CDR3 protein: CASTRDVPPTEAFF. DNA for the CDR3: TGCGCCAGCACCCGAGATGTCCCCCCCACTGAAGCTTTCTTT.

The DNA of the CDR3 is TGCGCCAGCAGCTTGGCCTCAGGGGCAGATTCACCCCTCCACTTT. Amino acid sequence: CASSLASGADSPLHF. The V and J genes are TRBV5-1 and TRBJ1-6; D possibly corresponds to TRBD1 (6 bases). Germline lookup yields CDR1 SGHRS and CDR2 YFSETQ. Trimming cost V 0 bases and J 8 bases, with 12 bases left between them. This CDR3 comprises 15 residues. Together with reference TRBV5-1 and TRBJ1-6, the CDR3 gives the full variable domain: KAGVTQTPRYLIKTRGQQVTLSCSPISGHRSVSWYQQTPGQGLQFLFEYFSETQRNKGNFPGRFSGRQFSNSRSEMNVSTLELGDSALYLCASSLASGADSPLHFGNGTRLTVT.

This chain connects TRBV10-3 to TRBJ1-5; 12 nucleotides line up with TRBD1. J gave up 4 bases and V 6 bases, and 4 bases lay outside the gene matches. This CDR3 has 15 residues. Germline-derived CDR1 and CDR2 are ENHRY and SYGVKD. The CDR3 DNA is TGTGCCATCAGACGGGACAGGGGGCCAAATCAGCCCCAGCATTTT. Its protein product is CAIRRDRGPNQPQHF.

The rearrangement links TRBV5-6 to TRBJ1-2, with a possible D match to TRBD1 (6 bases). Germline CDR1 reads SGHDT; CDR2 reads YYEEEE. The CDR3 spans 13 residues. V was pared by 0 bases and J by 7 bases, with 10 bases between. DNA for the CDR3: TGTGCCAGCAGCTTGGGACAGGTCGGTGGCTACACCTTC. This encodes CASSLGQVGGYTF.

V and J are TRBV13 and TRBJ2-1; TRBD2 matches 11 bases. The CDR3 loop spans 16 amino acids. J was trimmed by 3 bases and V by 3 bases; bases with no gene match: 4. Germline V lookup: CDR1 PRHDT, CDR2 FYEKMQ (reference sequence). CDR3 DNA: TGTGCCAGCAGCTTCACCGGGACTAGCGGCTACAATGAGCAGTTCTTC. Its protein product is CASSFTGTSGYNEQFF.

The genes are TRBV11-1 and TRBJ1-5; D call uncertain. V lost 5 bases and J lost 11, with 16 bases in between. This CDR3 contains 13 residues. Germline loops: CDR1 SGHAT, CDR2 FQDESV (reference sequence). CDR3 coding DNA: TGTGCCAGCAGCCAACAAATCACGTTCGCCCAGCATTTT. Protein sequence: CASSQQITFAQHF.

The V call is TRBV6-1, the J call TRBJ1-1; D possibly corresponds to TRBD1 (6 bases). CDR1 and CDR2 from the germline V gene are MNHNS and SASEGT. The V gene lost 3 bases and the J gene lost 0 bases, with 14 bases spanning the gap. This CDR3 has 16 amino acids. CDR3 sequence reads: CASSDPGTIMNTEAFF. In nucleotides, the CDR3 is TGTGCCAGCAGTGATCCCGGGACAATTATGAACACTGAAGCTTTCTTT.

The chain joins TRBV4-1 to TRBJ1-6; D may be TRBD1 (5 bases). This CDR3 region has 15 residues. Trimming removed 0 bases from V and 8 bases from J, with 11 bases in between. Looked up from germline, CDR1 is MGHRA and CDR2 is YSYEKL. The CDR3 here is CASSQEPGDYSPLHF. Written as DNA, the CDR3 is TGCGCCAGCAGCCAAGAGCCGGGGGATTATTCACCCCTCCACTTT.

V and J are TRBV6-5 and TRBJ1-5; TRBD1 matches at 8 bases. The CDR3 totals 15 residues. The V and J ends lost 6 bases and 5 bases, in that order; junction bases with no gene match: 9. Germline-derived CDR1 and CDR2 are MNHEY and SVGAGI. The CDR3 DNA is TGTGCCAGCAGGCCCACAGGGGGTCGGGATCAGCCCCAGCATTTT. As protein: CASRPTGGRDQPQHF.

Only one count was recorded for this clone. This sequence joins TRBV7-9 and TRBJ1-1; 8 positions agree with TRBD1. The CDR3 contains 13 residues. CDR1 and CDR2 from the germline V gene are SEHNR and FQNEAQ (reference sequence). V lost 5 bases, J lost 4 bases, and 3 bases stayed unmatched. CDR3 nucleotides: TGTGCCAGCAGCGGACAGGGAGGCACTGAAGCTTTCTTT. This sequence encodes CASSGQGGTEAFF.

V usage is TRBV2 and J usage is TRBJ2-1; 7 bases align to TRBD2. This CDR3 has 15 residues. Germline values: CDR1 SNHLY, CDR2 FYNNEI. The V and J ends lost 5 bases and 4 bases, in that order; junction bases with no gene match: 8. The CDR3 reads CASSSREASYNEQFF. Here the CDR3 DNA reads TGTGCCAGCAGTTCTCGGGAGGCCTCATACAATGAGCAGTTCTTC.

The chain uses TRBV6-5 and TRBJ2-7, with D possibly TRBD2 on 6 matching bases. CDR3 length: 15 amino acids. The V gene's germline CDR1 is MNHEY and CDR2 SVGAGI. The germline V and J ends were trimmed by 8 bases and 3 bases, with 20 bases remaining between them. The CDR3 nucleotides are TGTGCCAGCGACTCGCGGGGCCAAGCGGACTACGAGCAGTACTTC. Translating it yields CASDSRGQADYEQYF.

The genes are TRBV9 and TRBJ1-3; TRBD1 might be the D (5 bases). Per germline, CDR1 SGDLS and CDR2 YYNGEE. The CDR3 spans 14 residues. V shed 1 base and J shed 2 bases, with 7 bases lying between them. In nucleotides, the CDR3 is TGTGCCAGCAGCGTATCAGGGACTGGAAACACCATATATTTT. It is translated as CASSVSGTGNTIYF.

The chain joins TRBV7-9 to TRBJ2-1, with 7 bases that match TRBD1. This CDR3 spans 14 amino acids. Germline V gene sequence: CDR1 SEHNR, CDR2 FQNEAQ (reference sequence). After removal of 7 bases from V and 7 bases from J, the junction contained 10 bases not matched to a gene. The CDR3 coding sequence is TGTGCCAGCATCCCAGACAGGGCCTCAAATGAGCAGTTCTTC. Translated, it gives CASIPDRASNEQFF.

The CDR3 spells CASSYHTGPYGYTF. The CDR3 DNA reads TGTGCCAGCAGTTATCATACAGGCCCCTATGGCTACACCTTC. This chain uses TRBV6-6 with TRBJ1-2; tentatively, D is TRBD1 (5 bases). Trimming pared 3 bases from V and 4 bases from J, leaving 12 bases between. Germline V gene lookup returns CDR1 MNHNY and CDR2 SVGAGI (reference sequence). This CDR3 contains 14 residues.

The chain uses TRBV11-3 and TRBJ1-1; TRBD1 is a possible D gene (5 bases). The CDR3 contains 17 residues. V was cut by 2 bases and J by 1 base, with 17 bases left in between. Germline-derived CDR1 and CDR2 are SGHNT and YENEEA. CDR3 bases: TGTGCCAGCAGCTTACCCAGGGCGTCCCACGAGAACACTGAAGCTTTCTTT. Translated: CASSLPRASHENTEAFF. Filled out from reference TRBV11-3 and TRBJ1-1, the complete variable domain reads EAGVVQSPRYKIIEKKQPVAFWCNPISGHNTLYWYLQNLGQGPELLIRYENEEAVDDSQLPKDRFSAERLKGVDSTLKIQPAELGDSAVYLCASSLPRASHENTEAFFGQGTRLTVV.

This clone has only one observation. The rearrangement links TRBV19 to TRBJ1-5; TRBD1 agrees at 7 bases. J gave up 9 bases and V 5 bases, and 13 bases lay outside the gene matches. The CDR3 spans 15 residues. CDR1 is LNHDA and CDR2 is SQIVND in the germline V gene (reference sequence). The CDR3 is CASSPQGFPGRPQHF. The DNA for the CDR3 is TGTGCCAGTAGTCCACAGGGGTTTCCGGGGAGGCCCCAGCATTTT.

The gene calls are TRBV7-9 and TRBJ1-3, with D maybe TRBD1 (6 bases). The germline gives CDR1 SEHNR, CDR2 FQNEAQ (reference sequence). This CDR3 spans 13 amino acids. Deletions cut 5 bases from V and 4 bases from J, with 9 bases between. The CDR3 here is CASSPRGGNTIYF. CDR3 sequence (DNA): TGTGCCAGCAGCCCCAGGGGAGGAAACACCATATATTTT.